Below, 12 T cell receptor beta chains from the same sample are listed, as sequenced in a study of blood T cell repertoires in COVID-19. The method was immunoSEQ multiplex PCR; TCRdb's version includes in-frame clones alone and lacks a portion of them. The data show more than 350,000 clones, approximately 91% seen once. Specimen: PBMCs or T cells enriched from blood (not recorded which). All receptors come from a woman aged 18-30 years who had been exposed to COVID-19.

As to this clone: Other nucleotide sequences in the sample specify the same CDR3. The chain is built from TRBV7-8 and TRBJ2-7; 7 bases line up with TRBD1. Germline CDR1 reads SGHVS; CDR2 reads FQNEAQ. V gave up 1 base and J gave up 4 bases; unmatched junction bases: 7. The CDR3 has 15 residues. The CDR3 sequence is CASSLGQGVGYEQYF. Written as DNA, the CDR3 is TGTGCCAGCAGCTTAGGGCAGGGGGTAGGTTACGAGCAGTACTTC.

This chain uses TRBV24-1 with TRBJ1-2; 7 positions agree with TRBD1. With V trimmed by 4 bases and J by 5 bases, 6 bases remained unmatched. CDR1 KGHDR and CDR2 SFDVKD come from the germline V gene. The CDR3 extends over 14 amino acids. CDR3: CATSDPQGEYGYTF. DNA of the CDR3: TGTGCCACCAGTGACCCCCAGGGGGAATATGGCTACACCTTC.

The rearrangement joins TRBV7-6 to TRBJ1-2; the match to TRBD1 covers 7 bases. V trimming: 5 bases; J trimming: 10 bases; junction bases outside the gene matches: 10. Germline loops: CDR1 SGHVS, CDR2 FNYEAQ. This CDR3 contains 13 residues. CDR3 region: CASSPTGAMIYTF. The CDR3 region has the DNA TGTGCCAGCAGCCCAACAGGGGCTATGATCTACACCTTC.

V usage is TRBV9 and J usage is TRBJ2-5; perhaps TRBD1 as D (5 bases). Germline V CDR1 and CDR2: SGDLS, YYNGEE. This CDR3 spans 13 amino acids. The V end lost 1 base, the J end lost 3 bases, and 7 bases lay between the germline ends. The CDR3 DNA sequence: TGTGCCAGCAGCGTACAGGACAAAGAGACCCAGTACTTC. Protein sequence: CASSVQDKETQYF.

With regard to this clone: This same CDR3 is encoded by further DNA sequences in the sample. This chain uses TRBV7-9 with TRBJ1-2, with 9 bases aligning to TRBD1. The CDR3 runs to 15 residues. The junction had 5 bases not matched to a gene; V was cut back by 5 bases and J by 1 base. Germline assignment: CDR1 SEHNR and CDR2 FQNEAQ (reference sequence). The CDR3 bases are TGTGCCAGCAGCCCTAGGACAGGGGTTAACTATGGCTACACCTTC. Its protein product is CASSPRTGVNYGYTF.

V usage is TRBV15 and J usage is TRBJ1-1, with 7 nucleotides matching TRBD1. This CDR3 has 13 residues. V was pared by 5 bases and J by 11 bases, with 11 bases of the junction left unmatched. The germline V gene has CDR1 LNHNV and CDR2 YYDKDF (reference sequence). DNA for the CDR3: TGTGCCACCAGCGGGAAGACAGGGACGCGGGCTTTCTTT. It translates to CATSGKTGTRAFF. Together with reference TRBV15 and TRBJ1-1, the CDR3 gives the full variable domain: DAMVIQNPRYQVTQFGKPVTLSCSQTLNHNVMYWYQQKSSQAPKLLFHYYDKDFNNEADTPDNFQSRRPNTSFCFLDIRSPGLGDTAMYLCATSGKTGTRAFFGQGTRLTVV.

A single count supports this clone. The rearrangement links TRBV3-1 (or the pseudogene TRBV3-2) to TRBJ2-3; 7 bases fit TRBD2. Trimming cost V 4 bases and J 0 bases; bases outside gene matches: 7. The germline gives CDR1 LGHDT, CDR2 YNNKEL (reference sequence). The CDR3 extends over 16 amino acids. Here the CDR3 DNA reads TGTGCCAGCAGCCCCCGGACTAGTGCTAGCACAGATACGCAGTATTTT. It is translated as CASSPRTSASTDTQYF.

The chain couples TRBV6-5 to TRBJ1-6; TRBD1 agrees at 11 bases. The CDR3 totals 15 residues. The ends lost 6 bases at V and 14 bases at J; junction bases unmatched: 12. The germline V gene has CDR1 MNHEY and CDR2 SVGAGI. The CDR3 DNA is TGTGCCAGCAGGACACCGGGACAGGGGGGTCTGGCCCTCCACTTT. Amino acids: CASRTPGQGGLALHF.

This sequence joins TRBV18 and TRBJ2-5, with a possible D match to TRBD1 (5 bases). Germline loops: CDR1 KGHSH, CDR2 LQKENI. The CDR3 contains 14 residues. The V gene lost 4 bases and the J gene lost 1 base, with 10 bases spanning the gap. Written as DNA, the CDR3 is TGTGCCAGCTCACAAAATGGGGCCCAAGAGACCCAGTACTTC. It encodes CASSQNGAQETQYF.

CDR3 bases: TGCGCCAGCAGAGGGGGCGCAGCTGAAGCTTTCTTT. Its protein is CASRGGAAEAFF. The chain carries TRBV10-2 and TRBJ1-1, with TRBD1 identical over 7 bases. There are 12 residues in the CDR3. Germline CDR1 and CDR2: WSHSY and SAAADI. V was clipped by 6 bases and J by 6 bases; unmatched bases: 4.

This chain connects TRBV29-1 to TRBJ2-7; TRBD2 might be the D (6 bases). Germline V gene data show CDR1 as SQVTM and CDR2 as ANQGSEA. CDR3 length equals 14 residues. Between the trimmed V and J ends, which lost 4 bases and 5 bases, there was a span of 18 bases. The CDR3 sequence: CSVGAGTLGNEQYF. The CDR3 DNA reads TGCAGCGTTGGAGCCGGGACTCTAGGGAACGAGCAGTACTTC.

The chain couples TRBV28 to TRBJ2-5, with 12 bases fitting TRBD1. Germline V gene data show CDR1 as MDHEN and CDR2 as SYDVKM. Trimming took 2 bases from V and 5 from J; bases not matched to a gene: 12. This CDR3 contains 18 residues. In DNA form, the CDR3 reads TGTGCCAGCAGTTTAGGTTTTAGCGGGACAGGGGGCTGGGAGACCCAGTACTTC. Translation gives CASSLGFSGTGGWETQYF.